Reported below is one TCR beta chain. Its matching antigen is unknown. The CDR3 length is 17 residues. CDR1 LGHNA and CDR2 YNFKEQ come from the germline V gene. Between the trimmed V and J ends, which lost 4 bases and 3 bases, there was a span of 19 bases. The table came from immunoSEQ multiplex PCR; TCRdb's copy has only in-frame clones and leaves some out. The table records over 950,000 clones, roughly 77% of them present only once. These data originate in a study of shared clonotypes between healthy human individuals. General study points: An expected dependence of interdonor clonotype sharing on sequencing depth was noted. Few donors restricted represented genetic and exposure-history diversity. Naive subsets generally exceeded memory subsets in estimated richness.

The chain is built from TRBV4-2 and TRBJ1-5; D is undetermined. The receptor comes from a man aged 18 to 35 in good health. Some clones in this sample may be carry-over from other donors' samples. Material: memory CD4+ T cells from PBMCs. Subset noted: CD45RA-negative fraction. The CDR3 here is CASSLSESLGINQPQHF. CDR3 DNA: TGTGCCAGCAGCCTGTCGGAGTCTCTTGGTATCAATCAGCCCCAGCATTTT.